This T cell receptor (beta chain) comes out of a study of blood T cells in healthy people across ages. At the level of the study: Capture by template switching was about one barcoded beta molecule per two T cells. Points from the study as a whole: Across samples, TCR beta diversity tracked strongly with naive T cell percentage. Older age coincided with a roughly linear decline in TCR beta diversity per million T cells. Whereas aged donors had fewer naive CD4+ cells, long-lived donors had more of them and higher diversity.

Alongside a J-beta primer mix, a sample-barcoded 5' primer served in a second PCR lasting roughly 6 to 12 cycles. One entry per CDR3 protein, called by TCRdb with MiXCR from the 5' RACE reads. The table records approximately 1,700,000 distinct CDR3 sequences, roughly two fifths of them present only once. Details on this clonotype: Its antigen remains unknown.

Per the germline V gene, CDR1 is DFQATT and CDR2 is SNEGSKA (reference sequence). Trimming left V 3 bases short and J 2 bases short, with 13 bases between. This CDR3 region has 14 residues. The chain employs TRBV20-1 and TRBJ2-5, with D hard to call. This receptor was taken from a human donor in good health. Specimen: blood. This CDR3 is CSARDRVGQETQYF. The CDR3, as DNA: TGCAGTGCTAGGGACCGGGTGGGGCAAGAGACCCAGTACTTC.